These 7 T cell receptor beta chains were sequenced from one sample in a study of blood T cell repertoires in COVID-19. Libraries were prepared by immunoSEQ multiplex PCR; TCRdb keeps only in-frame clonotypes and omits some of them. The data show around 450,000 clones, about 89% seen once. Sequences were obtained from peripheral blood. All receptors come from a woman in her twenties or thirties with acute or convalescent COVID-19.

CDR3 sequence: CASSVGLAGPYNEQFF. The CDR3 nucleotides are TGTGCCAGCAGCGTAGGTCTAGCGGGGCCCTACAATGAGCAGTTCTTC. The chain recombines TRBV9 with TRBJ2-1; 9 bases align to TRBD2. The V and J ends lost 0 bases and 2 bases, in that order; junction bases with no gene match: 3. There are 16 residues in the CDR3. Germline values: CDR1 SGDLS, CDR2 YYNGEE.

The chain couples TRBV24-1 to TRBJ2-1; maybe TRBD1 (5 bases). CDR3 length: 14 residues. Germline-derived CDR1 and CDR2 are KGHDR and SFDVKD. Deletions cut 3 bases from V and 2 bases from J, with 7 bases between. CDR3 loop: CATSDDRTYNEQFF. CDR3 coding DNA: TGTGCCACCAGTGATGACAGAACCTACAATGAGCAGTTCTTC.

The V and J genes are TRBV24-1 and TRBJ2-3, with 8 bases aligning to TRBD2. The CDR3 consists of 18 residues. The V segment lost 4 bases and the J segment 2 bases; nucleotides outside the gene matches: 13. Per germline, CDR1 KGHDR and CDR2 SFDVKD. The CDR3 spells CATSDRLGAGESTDTQYF. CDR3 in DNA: TGTGCCACCAGTGACCGCCTGGGAGCGGGGGAATCCACAGATACGCAGTATTTT.

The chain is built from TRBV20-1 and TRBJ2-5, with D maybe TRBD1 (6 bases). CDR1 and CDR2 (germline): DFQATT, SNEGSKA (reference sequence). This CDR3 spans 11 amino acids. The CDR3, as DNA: TGCAGAGCCGGACAGAAAGAGACCCAGTACTTC. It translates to CRAGQKETQYF.

CDR3 DNA sequence: TGTGCCAGCGTCCGTAAATCCTACGAGCAGTACTTC. Residues: CASVRKSYEQYF. The rearrangement uses TRBV28 and TRBJ2-7; no clear D gene. Looked up from germline, CDR1 is MDHEN and CDR2 is SYDVKM. The CDR3 has 12 residues. V lost 8 bases to trimming and J lost 1 base, with 9 bases between them.

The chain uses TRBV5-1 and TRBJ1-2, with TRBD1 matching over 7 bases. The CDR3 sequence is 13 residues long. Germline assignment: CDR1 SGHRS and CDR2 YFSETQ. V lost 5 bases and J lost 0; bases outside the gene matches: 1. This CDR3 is CASRTGSNYGYTF. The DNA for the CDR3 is TGCGCCAGCAGGACAGGGTCTAACTATGGCTACACCTTC.

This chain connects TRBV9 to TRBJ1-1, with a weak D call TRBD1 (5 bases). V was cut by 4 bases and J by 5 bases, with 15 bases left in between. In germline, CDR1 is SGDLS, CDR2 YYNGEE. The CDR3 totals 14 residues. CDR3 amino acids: CASSTQGIGTEAFF. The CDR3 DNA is TGTGCCAGCAGCACCCAGGGTATTGGGACTGAAGCTTTCTTT.